The 29 T cell receptor beta chains in this list originate from one sample, sequenced in a study of regulatory T cells in long-lasting Graves disease. The time point here: newly diagnosed GD, antithyroid drugs for less than 3 months. PBMCs were the source of the RNA used for TCR sequencing. Building of the TCR beta libraries involved iRepertoire HTBI primers and Arm-PCR of CDR3 regions. TCRdb called the multiplex PCR reads again in MiXCR, with one record for every CDR3 protein. The sample yields about 530,000 distinct CDR3 sequences, 16% seen once. This sample was also put to use in a study of T cells in Graves' hyperthyroidism and ophthalmopathy.

Here the sequenced sample was peripheral blood mononuclear cells (PBMCs), taken at new diagnosis, from a patient treated with antithyroid drugs. These receptors were taken from a woman aged 40-65 years with Graves disease.

This clonotype was recorded many times. The rearrangement uses TRBV12-5 and TRBJ2-3; D gene unclear. Germline-derived CDR1 and CDR2 are LGHNT and FRNRAP. Trimming took 6 bases from V and 0 from J, leaving 16 bases between them. This CDR3 comprises 16 residues. The CDR3 reads CASGLKVIESTDTQYF. In DNA form, the CDR3 reads TGTGCTAGTGGCCTCAAGGTCATCGAAAGCACAGATACGCAGTATTTT.

This clonotype was found a few times. The chain links TRBV9 to TRBJ1-1, with D unclear. This CDR3 region has 14 residues. Trimming stripped 0 bases from V and 10 bases from J, with 16 bases between. Per germline, CDR1 SGDLS and CDR2 YYNGEE. CDR3 DNA sequence: TGTGCCAGCAGCGTAGATGTGGAGGGCTCGGGAGCTTTCTTT. Amino acids: CASSVDVEGSGAFF.

This clonotype showed up many times. V usage is TRBV12-3 or TRBV12-4 and J usage is TRBJ1-5; no definite D call. Trimming removed 5 bases at V and 5 bases at J, with 7 bases between. The CDR3 contains 12 residues. The CDR3: CASSLGHQPQHF. As DNA, the CDR3 is TGTGCCAGCAGTCTAGGGCATCAGCCCCAGCATTTT.

This clonotype was recorded at least ten times. The chain recombines TRBV7-9 with TRBJ2-3, with 7 bases matching TRBD1. From germline, CDR1 is SEHNR and CDR2 FQNEAQ (reference sequence). The CDR3 length is 16 residues. V was clipped by 5 bases and J by 0 bases; unmatched bases: 8. CDR3 sequence: CASSATGTASTDTQYF. CDR3 bases: TGTGCCAGCAGCGCAACCGGGACAGCTAGCACAGATACGCAGTATTTT.

At least ten counts were recorded for this clonotype. This rearrangement joins TRBV11-2 to TRBJ2-3; no definite D call. This CDR3 contains 17 residues. Germline V gene data show CDR1 as SGHAT and CDR2 as FQNNGV. V shed 7 bases and J shed 4 bases, with 24 bases lying between them. CDR3 DNA sequence: TGTGCCAGCACCTATAACGACCGTGTTTGGGTCCCAGATACGCAGTATTTT. Protein sequence: CASTYNDRVWVPDTQYF.

In this sample, this clonotype turned up many times. The chain has TRBV12-5 and TRBJ2-7; 9 bases map to TRBD1. Germline V CDR1 and CDR2: LGHNT, FRNRAP. The CDR3 loop spans 14 amino acids. Unmatched junction bases numbered 6, after V lost 6 bases and J lost 3 bases. CDR3 residues: CASGLPGQGYEQYF. The CDR3 nucleotides are TGTGCTAGTGGCCTACCGGGACAGGGCTACGAGCAGTACTTC.

CDR3 protein: CASSLGLHGGAFINEQFF. CDR3 bases: TGCGCCAGCAGCCTAGGGCTCCACGGGGGGGCGTTTATCAATGAGCAGTTCTTC. This rearrangement joins TRBV5-1 to TRBJ2-1, with 8 bases identical to TRBD2. CDR1 is SGHRS and CDR2 is YFSETQ in the germline V gene. The length of the CDR3 is 18 residues. J lost 6 bases, V lost 4 bases, and 18 bases had no gene match. The entire variable domain, with the rest obtained from reference TRBV5-1 and TRBJ2-1, is as follows: KAGVTQTPRYLIKTRGQQVTLSCSPISGHRSVSWYQQTPGQGLQFLFEYFSETQRNKGNFPGRFSGRQFSNSRSEMNVSTLELGDSALYLCASSLGLHGGAFINEQFFGPGTRLTVL.

Points on this clonotype: At one end, the junction sequence differs from germline, possibly due to a read error. The CDR3 protein is CASSSADNEQFF. The CDR3 DNA is TGTGCTAGCAGCTCAGCGGACAATGAGCAGTTCTTC. The rearrangement links TRBV7-7 to TRBJ2-1; a weak D match, TRBD2 (5 bases). Germline CDR1 and CDR2: SSHAT and FNYEAQ (reference sequence). This CDR3 comprises 12 residues.

Notes on this clonotype: It may be a read error: a sequence one base away is much more abundant. CDR3 in DNA: TGTGCCAGCAGCTTACTAGTGGGGGCTCAAGGAGAGACCCAGTACTTC. This gives the protein CASSLLVGAQGETQYF. This chain joins TRBV11-3 and TRBJ2-5; TRBD1 might be the D (6 bases). The CDR3 length is 16 residues. The V end lost 2 bases, the J end lost 4 bases, and 17 bases lay between the germline ends. The V gene's germline CDR1 is SGHNT and CDR2 YENEEA. The variable domain in full, completed from reference TRBV11-3 and TRBJ2-5, reads EAGVVQSPRYKIIEKKQPVAFWCNPISGHNTLYWYLQNLGQGPELLIRYENEEAVDDSQLPKDRFSAERLKGVDSTLKIQPAELGDSAVYLCASSLLVGAQGETQYFGPGTRLLVL.

This clonotype was seen many times. The CDR3 DNA reads as TGCGCCAGCAGCTCCCTGACTAGCGGGGTTACAGATACGCAGTATTTT. Translated, it gives CASSSLTSGVTDTQYF. The chain joins TRBV5-1 to TRBJ2-3; TRBD2 aligns across 11 bases. V lost 3 bases to trimming and J lost 3 bases; unmatched junction nucleotides: 6. This CDR3 is 16 amino acids long. Germline V gives CDR1 SGHRS, CDR2 YFSETQ.

This clonotype was observed at least ten times. The J gene is TRBJ2-5, the V gene TRBV12-5; perhaps TRBD1 as D (5 bases). CDR1 LGHNT and CDR2 FRNRAP come from the germline V gene. The CDR3 covers 15 residues. V was shortened by 1 base and J by 1 base, with 10 bases between the two germline ends. The CDR3 nucleotides read TGTGCTAGTGGTTTGGATCTGGGGCCCCAAGAGACCCAGTACTTC. Translation: CASGLDLGPQETQYF. Combining the CDR3 with reference TRBV12-5 and TRBJ2-5 gives the whole variable domain DARVTQTPRHKVTEMGQEVTMRCQPILGHNTVFWYRQTMMQGLELLAYFRNRAPLDDSGMPKDRFSAEMPDATLATLKIQPSEPRDSAVYFCASGLDLGPQETQYFGPGTRLLVL.

This clonotype was observed many times. This chain links TRBV7-3 with TRBJ1-1; D not resolved. Germline V lookup: CDR1 SGHTA, CDR2 FQGTGA. The CDR3 runs to 13 residues. V was shortened by 3 bases and J by 4 bases, with 9 bases between the two germline ends. The CDR3 nucleotides read TGTGCCAGCAGCTTTACGAGAGGCACTGAAGCTTTCTTT. Protein product: CASSFTRGTEAFF.

The sample holds many counts of this clonotype. This chain uses TRBV2 with TRBJ1-1; the D is unclear. Trimming removed 5 bases at V and 1 base at J, with 8 bases between. Looked up from germline, CDR1 is SNHLY and CDR2 is FYNNEI. This CDR3 has 13 residues. The CDR3 protein is CASSTTRNTEAFF. In DNA, the CDR3 is TGTGCCAGCAGTACTACACGGAACACTGAAGCTTTCTTT.

This clonotype was detected ten times or more. This rearrangement joins TRBV3-1 to TRBJ1-1, with a possible D match to TRBD1 (5 bases). Germline CDR1 reads LGHDT; CDR2 reads YNNKEL (reference sequence). V lost 3 bases and J lost 11, with 13 bases in between. The CDR3 is 12 amino acids. The DNA of the CDR3 is TGTGCCAGCAGCCACGGGACTCTGGAGGCTTTCTTT. Amino acid sequence: CASSHGTLEAFF.

J is TRBJ1-1 and V is TRBV4-1, with D perhaps matching TRBD1 (6 bases). CDR3 length equals 16 residues. Looked up from germline, CDR1 is MGHRA and CDR2 is YSYEKL. Trimming shortened V by 3 bases and J by 0 bases, and 14 bases separated the two germline ends. The CDR3 is CASSQGIGQMNTEAFF. CDR3 nucleotide sequence: TGCGCCAGCAGCCAGGGGATTGGACAGATGAACACTGAAGCTTTCTTT.

This clonotype was counted ten times or more. The V and J genes are TRBV30 and TRBJ1-5; TRBD1 matches at 7 bases. Germline CDR1 is GTSNPN and CDR2 is SVGIG (reference sequence). The CDR3 spans 13 residues. Losses at the gene ends were 5 bases for V and 6 bases for J; bases not matched to a gene: 7. The DNA of the CDR3 is TGTGCCTGGTCACCGACAGGGTTTCAGCCCCAGCATTTT. It translates to CAWSPTGFQPQHF.

The chain recombines TRBV28 with TRBJ2-1, with a weak D call TRBD2 (6 bases). V lost 2 bases and J lost 8, with 13 bases in between. The CDR3 consists of 14 residues. Germline V gene sequence: CDR1 MDHEN, CDR2 SYDVKM. The CDR3: CASSLVGGSYEQFF. For the CDR3, the DNA is TGTGCCAGCAGTTTAGTCGGGGGTTCATATGAGCAGTTCTTC.

This clonotype was counted many times. The chain links TRBV18 to TRBJ2-1, with D perhaps matching TRBD1 or TRBD2 (6 bases each). Trimming took off 3 bases at V and 6 bases at J, with 12 bases between the two ends. This CDR3 region has 14 residues. CDR1 KGHSH and CDR2 LQKENI come from the germline V gene. Here the CDR3 DNA reads TGTGCCAGCTCACCCGGGGGCAGTCGCAATGAGCAGTTCTTC. Protein sequence: CASSPGGSRNEQFF.

This clonotype was counted only a few times. V gene TRBV20-1 combines with J gene TRBJ2-5; 8 bases line up with TRBD2. The J segment lost 6 bases and the V segment lost 0 bases, leaving 6 bases of the junction unmatched. This CDR3 has 14 amino acids. The V gene's germline CDR1 is DFQATT and CDR2 SNEGSKA (reference sequence). This CDR3 is CSARERGGEKTQYF. Here the CDR3 DNA reads TGCAGTGCTAGAGAACGGGGGGGGGAAAAGACCCAGTACTTC.

The J gene is TRBJ1-5, the V gene TRBV24-1, with 8 bases matching TRBD1. The CDR3 loop spans 18 amino acids. The V segment lost 5 bases and the J segment 2 bases; nucleotides outside the gene matches: 13. The germline V gene encodes CDR1 KGHDR and CDR2 SFDVKD. The CDR3 spells CATSVGAGGGIGNQPQHF. CDR3 DNA sequence: TGTGCCACCAGTGTTGGGGCAGGGGGCGGGATCGGCAATCAGCCCCAGCATTTT.

The sample holds a few counts of this clonotype. The gene calls are TRBV20-1 and TRBJ2-2; 8 nucleotides agree with TRBD2. Looked up from germline, CDR1 is DFQATT and CDR2 is SNEGSKA (reference sequence). Trimming cost V 2 bases and J 7 bases; bases outside gene matches: 6. The CDR3 runs 14 residues. As DNA, the CDR3 is TGCAGTGCTAGACCGGGGGGGCGGGACGGGGAGCTGTTTTTT. Translating gives CSARPGGRDGELFF.

This clonotype was counted a few times. The chain employs TRBV10-2 and TRBJ2-1; the match to TRBD1 covers 8 bases. Germline V gene lookup returns CDR1 WSHSY and CDR2 SAAADI. This CDR3 comprises 14 residues. With 6 bases clipped from V and 5 bases from J, the junction kept 6 bases outside the gene matches. CDR3 sequence (DNA): TGCGCCAGCAGCTCACAGGGGGGAGACAATGAGCAGTTCTTC. It translates to CASSSQGGDNEQFF.

This clonotype was observed a few times. This chain joins TRBV2 and TRBJ1-4; D uncertain. V dropped 6 bases and J dropped 13 bases, with 18 bases sitting between them. This CDR3 spans 13 amino acids. Per germline, CDR1 SNHLY and CDR2 FYNNEI. The CDR3 DNA follows: TGTGCCAGCAGCCCACTAGGGTCCGGCGGACTGTTTTTT. Translating gives CASSPLGSGGLFF. Full variable domain (remainder filled in from reference TRBV2 and TRBJ1-4): EPEVTQTPSHQVTQMGQEVILRCVPISNHLYFYWYRQILGQKVEFLVSFYNNEISEKSEIFDDQFSVERPDGSNFTLKIRSTKLEDSAMYFCASSPLGSGGLFFGSGTQLSVL.

This clonotype occurred a few times. The chain joins TRBV4-1 to TRBJ2-5; 10 bases align to TRBD2. Per the germline V gene, CDR1 is MGHRA and CDR2 is YSYEKL. V shed 3 bases and J 2 bases; nucleotides not matched to a gene: 6. The CDR3 extends over 16 amino acids. The CDR3 bases are TGCGCCAGCAGCCATCCCGGACTAGCGGTTCAAGAGACCCAGTACTTC. Translation: CASSHPGLAVQETQYF.

This clonotype was recorded many times. This chain joins TRBV6-1 and TRBJ2-3; 9 positions match TRBD2. The CDR3 contains 16 residues. CDR1 and CDR2 from the germline V gene are MNHNS and SASEGT. The V gene end was trimmed by 3 bases and the J gene end by 1 base; junction bases not matched to a gene: 5. The CDR3 coding sequence is TGTGCCAGCAGTGATTTGAGCGGGGGGCGCACAGATACGCAGTATTTT. Protein sequence: CASSDLSGGRTDTQYF.

This clonotype was seen a handful of times. The V and J genes are TRBV25-1 and TRBJ2-1; 10 bases are shared with TRBD1. The CDR3 has 14 amino acids. V was clipped by 6 bases and J by 5 bases; unmatched bases: 4. The germline V gene has CDR1 MGHDK and CDR2 SYGVNS. In nucleotides, the CDR3 is TGTGCCAGCAGGACGGGACAGGGGAACAATGAGCAGTTCTTC. Encoded protein: CASRTGQGNNEQFF.

Ten or more counts support this clonotype. The chain combines TRBV30 with TRBJ1-5, with TRBD1 as a possible D gene (5 bases). In germline, CDR1 is GTSNPN, CDR2 SVGIG (reference sequence). The V gene lost 2 bases and the J gene lost 9 bases, with 17 bases spanning the gap. The CDR3 loop spans 14 amino acids. The CDR3 nucleotides are TGTGCCTGGAGTCGAGAGACTAGGCAGGGGCCCCAGCATTTT. Translation: CAWSRETRQGPQHF.

A word on this clonotype: It is likely a read error: a sequence one base away is far more abundant. The J gene is TRBJ2-3, the V gene TRBV2; TRBD2 agrees at 7 bases. The DNA end favors TRBJ2-1, so the J call may be wrong. Germline V CDR1 and CDR2: SNHLY, FYNNEI. The CDR3 extends over 13 amino acids. The CDR3 spells CASGGGGYNEQFF. The DNA for the CDR3 is TGTGCCAGCGGTGGGGGGGGCTACAATGAGCAGTTCTTC.

In regard to this clonotype: Possible read error: a much larger clone is one base away. V and J are TRBV6-1 and TRBJ1-1, with D maybe TRBD1 (6 bases). Germline CDR1 is MNHNS and CDR2 is SASEGT. The CDR3 is 14 amino acids. CDR3 loop: CASGLTGANTETFF. As DNA, the CDR3 is TGTGCCAGCGGGTTGACAGGAGCTAACACTGAAACTTTCTTT.